Listed here are 27 T cell receptor beta chains from one sample, sequenced in a study of Ad26.COV2.S vaccination and SARS-CoV-2 variants. Sample treatment: some 20 received Ad26.COV2.S at low or high dose, single or two shots; five or six received placebo; per-sample allocation not given. Sampling happened 63 days after the first vaccine or placebo injection. Measured with immunoSEQ multiplex PCR; TCRdb has only the in-frame clones, and not every one. This table has 300,000 to 350,000 clones, 80% to 90% appearing once. The sequenced sample was peripheral blood, obtained in a trial of Ad26.COV2.S vaccine versus placebo. These receptors all come from a person aged 18-60 years who received the Ad26.COV2.S COVID-19 vaccine or a placebo.

This clone came up a few times. The genes are TRBV13 and TRBJ1-6; the D is unclear. This CDR3 comprises 12 residues. Trimming removed 5 bases from V and 13 bases from J, with 12 bases in between. Germline V gives CDR1 PRHDT, CDR2 FYEKMQ (reference sequence). CDR3 protein: CASSRSGDPLHF. CDR3 nucleotides: TGTGCCAGCAGCCGTTCTGGGGATCCCCTCCACTTT.

The CDR3, as DNA: TGTGCCATCAGTGCGCGGGACTACGAGCAGTACTTC. This codes for CAISARDYEQYF. J is TRBJ2-7 and V is TRBV10-3; TRBD2 is a possible D gene (6 bases). The CDR3 runs 12 residues. Per the germline V gene, CDR1 is ENHRY and CDR2 is SYGVKD. V was clipped by 4 bases and J by 3 bases, with 7 bases between them.

This clone was recorded once. The chain joins TRBV29-1 to TRBJ1-2; D remains ambiguous. V was pared by 7 bases and J by 1 base, with 10 bases between. Germline V gives CDR1 SQVTM, CDR2 ANQGSEA. The CDR3 is 12 residues long. The CDR3 here is CSALTLNYGYTF. In DNA, the CDR3 is TGCAGCGCCTTGACACTTAACTATGGCTACACCTTC.

This clone was detected once. The chain uses TRBV11-2 and TRBJ2-7, with D perhaps TRBD1 (5 bases). Trimming pared 5 bases from V and 2 bases from J, leaving 16 bases between. CDR3 size: 15 residues. Germline-derived CDR1 and CDR2 are SGHAT and FQNNGV. This CDR3 reads CASSLTTDFPYEQYF. The CDR3 DNA sequence: TGTGCCAGCAGCCTCACGACAGATTTTCCCTACGAGCAGTACTTC.

The J gene is TRBJ1-2, the V gene TRBV29-1; 9 bases are a match to TRBD1. Unmatched junction bases numbered 8, after V lost 4 bases and J lost 8 bases. Germline CDR1 reads SQVTM; CDR2 reads ANQGSEA. This CDR3 has 13 residues. CDR3 amino acids: CSVGGQGLPGYTF. CDR3 DNA sequence: TGCAGCGTTGGGGGACAGGGATTACCGGGCTACACCTTC.

The chain combines TRBV24-1 with TRBJ2-2; possible D gene TRBD1, 5 bases. The ends were cut back, 5 bases at V and 0 bases at J, with 15 bases in the middle. There are 17 residues in the CDR3. Germline loops: CDR1 KGHDR, CDR2 SFDVKD. The CDR3 loop reads CATSGAGLSSNTGELFF. As DNA, the CDR3 is TGTGCCACCAGTGGCGCAGGGCTCTCTTCGAACACCGGGGAGCTGTTTTTT.

The V call is TRBV5-4, the J call TRBJ2-7, with D possibly matching TRBD2 (5 bases). The CDR3 totals 15 residues. Trimming took off 4 bases at V and 0 bases at J, with 14 bases between the two ends. Germline V gives CDR1 SGHNT, CDR2 YYREEE (reference sequence). This chain's CDR3 is CASSPSSGSSYEQYF. CDR3 DNA sequence: TGTGCCAGCAGCCCCAGCTCGGGGAGCTCCTACGAGCAGTACTTC. Together with reference TRBV5-4 and TRBJ2-7, the CDR3 gives the full variable domain: ETGVTQSPTHLIKTRGQQVTLRCSSQSGHNTVSWYQQALGQGPQFIFQYYREEENGRGNFPPRFSGLQFPNYSSELNVNALELDDSALYLCASSPSSGSSYEQYFGPGTRLTVT.

The gene calls are TRBV29-1 and TRBJ2-3, with a weak D call TRBD1 (5 bases). The CDR3 is 14 residues long. Trimming took off 0 bases at V and 2 bases at J, with 9 bases between the two ends. Germline-derived CDR1 and CDR2 are SQVTM and ANQGSEA. As DNA, the CDR3 is TGCAGCGTTGAAGAGGGGCCAGACACAGATACGCAGTATTTT. This gives the protein CSVEEGPDTDTQYF.

The chain combines TRBV7-3 with TRBJ1-5; D call uncertain. From germline, CDR1 is SGHTA and CDR2 FQGTGA. The CDR3 loop spans 13 amino acids. The V end was cut by 1 base, the J end by 5 bases, with 6 bases between. CDR3 residues: CASSLSRDQPQHF. The CDR3 DNA reads as TGTGCCAGCAGCTTAAGTAGGGATCAGCCCCAGCATTTT.

This clone was detected once. CDR3 sequence (DNA): TGTGCCAGCAGCACCGGACAGTACCAAGAGACCCAGTACTTC. This translates into CASSTGQYQETQYF. V usage is TRBV7-9 and J usage is TRBJ2-5; D is perhaps TRBD1 (6 bases). Germline CDR1 SEHNR, CDR2 FQNEAQ (reference sequence). V lost 5 bases to trimming and J lost 0 bases, with 10 bases between them. The CDR3 loop spans 14 amino acids.

V gene TRBV6-6 combines with J gene TRBJ1-2, with D possibly TRBD1 on 6 matching bases. The CDR3 has 13 residues. Trimming cost V 6 bases and J 1 base, with 9 bases left between them. Germline values: CDR1 MNHNY, CDR2 SVGAGI (reference sequence). The chain's CDR3 is CASRADSNYGYTF. In DNA form, the CDR3 reads TGTGCCAGCAGGGCGGACAGTAACTATGGCTACACCTTC.

This clone was observed a single time. The chain combines TRBV5-6 with TRBJ2-5; D remains unclear. Germline V gives CDR1 SGHDT, CDR2 YYEEEE. CDR3 length equals 14 residues. Trimming pared 2 bases from V and 2 bases from J, leaving 10 bases between. CDR3 loop: CASSLRATQETQYF. The DNA for the CDR3 is TGTGCCAGCAGCTTACGGGCTACTCAAGAGACCCAGTACTTC.

This clone was detected a few times. This CDR3 is missing its conserved last phenylalanine or tryptophan, likely due to a read error. Because the CDR3's place on the DNA is in doubt, the DNA is left out and the CDR3 is given as listed by TCRdb. The rearrangement joins TRBV5-8 to TRBJ2-7. Germline CDR1 is SGHTS and CDR2 is YDEGEE. The CDR3 spans 11 residues, counting both ends. CDR3 sequence: CASTLHAAFKL.

This chain connects TRBV5-1 to TRBJ2-3; 10 positions match TRBD2. The CDR3 consists of 16 residues. Germline assignment: CDR1 SGHRS and CDR2 YFSETQ. V was pared by 4 bases and J by 7 bases, with 12 bases of the junction left unmatched. The CDR3 is CASSDLTSGSLNTQYF. DNA for the CDR3: TGCGCCAGCAGCGACCTGACTAGCGGGTCCTTAAATACGCAGTATTTT. Filled out from reference TRBV5-1 and TRBJ2-3, the complete variable domain reads KAGVTQTPRYLIKTRGQQVTLSCSPISGHRSVSWYQQTPGQGLQFLFEYFSETQRNKGNFPGRFSGRQFSNSRSEMNVSTLELGDSALYLCASSDLTSGSLNTQYFGPGTRLTVL.

The genes are TRBV5-1 and TRBJ2-5; the D gene is possibly TRBD1 (6 bases). The CDR3 has 14 residues. CDR1 SGHRS and CDR2 YFSETQ come from the germline V gene. Deletions cut 0 bases from V and 4 bases from J, with 10 bases between. The CDR3 DNA follows: TGCGCCAGCAGCTTGGGGACAGCCTCAGAGACCCAGTACTTC. Translating it yields CASSLGTASETQYF. Looking up the rest from reference TRBV5-1 and TRBJ2-5 gives the full variable domain: KAGVTQTPRYLIKTRGQQVTLSCSPISGHRSVSWYQQTPGQGLQFLFEYFSETQRNKGNFPGRFSGRQFSNSRSEMNVSTLELGDSALYLCASSLGTASETQYFGPGTRLLVL.

The chain couples TRBV14 to TRBJ2-7; 14 bases are a match to TRBD2. The V segment lost 4 bases and the J segment 3 bases; nucleotides outside the gene matches: 11. The CDR3 runs 18 residues. Germline V gene lookup returns CDR1 SGHDN and CDR2 FVKESK. The CDR3 sequence: CASSPTGLAGVFDYEQYF. CDR3 nucleotide sequence: TGTGCCAGCAGCCCCACGGGACTAGCGGGAGTCTTCGACTACGAGCAGTACTTC.

The V and J genes are TRBV6-5 and TRBJ1-5; D unresolved. CDR1 is MNHEY and CDR2 is SVGAGI in the germline V gene. V dropped 3 bases and J dropped 3 bases, with 9 bases sitting between them. The CDR3 length is 14 residues. The CDR3 DNA follows: TGTGCCAGCAGTTATTTCGGTGTCAATCAGCCCCAGCATTTT. Translating gives CASSYFGVNQPQHF.

The rearrangement uses TRBV19 and TRBJ2-3; 9 bases fit TRBD2. With V trimmed by 6 bases and J by 4 bases, 5 bases remained unmatched. The CDR3 runs 14 residues. CDR1 and CDR2 from the germline V gene are LNHDA and SQIVND (reference sequence). Written as DNA, the CDR3 is TGTGCCAGTAGGATTAGCGGGAGTGCAGATACGCAGTATTTT. Residues: CASRISGSADTQYF.

This clone is a singleton in its sample. The chain employs TRBV27 and TRBJ1-6; 12 nucleotides line up with TRBD1. Germline V CDR1 and CDR2: MNHEY, SMNVEV (reference sequence). V lost 5 bases to trimming and J lost 8 bases; unmatched junction nucleotides: 4. This CDR3 has 15 residues. CDR3 region: CASSPGTGGYSPLHF. The CDR3 nucleotides read TGTGCCAGCAGTCCGGGGACAGGGGGCTATTCACCCCTCCACTTT.

The rearrangement links TRBV3-1 (or the pseudogene TRBV3-2) to TRBJ1-1; the D gene is possibly TRBD1 (5 bases). Germline CDR1 and CDR2: LGHDT and YNNKEL (reference sequence). V was cut by 0 bases and J by 11 bases, with 22 bases left in between. The CDR3 covers 16 residues. The CDR3 region has the DNA TGTGCCAGCAGCCAAGAAAGGGAGGGGACTCCGAGTCTTGCTTTCTTT. It yields the protein CASSQEREGTPSLAFF.

The chain employs TRBV28 and TRBJ2-7; D gene unclear. The CDR3 consists of 12 residues. Trimming left V 6 bases short and J 4 bases short, with 10 bases between. CDR1 is MDHEN and CDR2 is SYDVKM in the germline V gene. The CDR3 spells CASSENRYEQYF. CDR3 bases: TGTGCCAGCAGCGAAAACCGTTACGAGCAGTACTTC.

This chain uses TRBV5-8 with TRBJ2-7; 7 positions match TRBD1. The CDR3 extends over 15 amino acids. Germline CDR1 and CDR2: SGHTS and YDEGEE. The trim removed 0 bases at V and 5 bases at J, leaving 8 bases unmatched. CDR3 loop: CASSLGQRGQDEQYF. For the CDR3, the DNA is TGTGCCAGCAGCTTGGGCCAGAGGGGGCAAGACGAGCAGTACTTC. The full variable domain, its missing parts supplied by reference TRBV5-8 and TRBJ2-7, is EAGVTQSPTHLIKTRGQQATLRCSPISGHTSVYWYQQALGLGLQFLLWYDEGEERNRGNFPPRFSGRQFPNYSSELNVNALELEDSALYLCASSLGQRGQDEQYFGPGTRLTVT.

The rearrangement uses TRBV4-2 and TRBJ1-2, with D perhaps TRBD1 (5 bases). V lost 1 base, J lost 5 bases, and 20 bases lay in between. Germline-derived CDR1 and CDR2 are LGHNA and YNFKEQ. This CDR3 is 17 amino acids long. The CDR3 loop is CASSQAVIFDSRYGYTF. CDR3 in DNA: TGTGCCAGCAGCCAAGCGGTTATTTTCGACAGCAGATATGGCTACACCTTC.

The rearrangement joins TRBV9 to TRBJ2-3; possible D gene TRBD2, 6 bases. V was cut by 0 bases and J by 0 bases, with 8 bases left in between. Germline V CDR1 and CDR2: SGDLS, YYNGEE. This CDR3 contains 15 residues. CDR3 sequence (DNA): TGTGCCAGCAGCGTAGCGGGGGAGAGCACAGATACGCAGTATTTT. Translated, it gives CASSVAGESTDTQYF. The full variable domain, its missing parts supplied by reference TRBV9 and TRBJ2-3, is DSGVTQTPKHLITATGQRVTLRCSPRSGDLSVYWYQQSLDQGLQFLIQYYNGEERAKGNILERFSAQQFPDLHSELNLSSLELGDSALYFCASSVAGESTDTQYFGPGTRLTVL.

The chain couples TRBV7-3 to TRBJ2-1; the D gene could be TRBD1 or TRBD2 (5 bases each). The CDR3 runs 16 residues. Trimming removed 4 bases at V and 0 bases at J, with 13 bases between. Germline values: CDR1 SGHTA, CDR2 FQGTGA. DNA of the CDR3: TGTGCCAGCAGCTCGTTTGGGGACCGCTCCTACAATGAGCAGTTCTTC. This sequence encodes CASSSFGDRSYNEQFF.

The chain recombines TRBV3-1 (or the pseudogene TRBV3-2) with TRBJ2-5, with D possibly matching TRBD2 (5 bases). This CDR3 region has 17 residues. The ends were cut back, 1 base at V and 3 bases at J, with 18 bases in the middle. CDR1 is LGHDT, CDR2 YNNKEL, per germline (reference sequence). The CDR3: CASSQAGKADTEETQYF. The CDR3 bases are TGTGCCAGCAGCCAAGCGGGAAAGGCCGACACAGAAGAGACCCAGTACTTC.

The chain employs TRBV4-3 and TRBJ1-1; D remains ambiguous. The germline V gene encodes CDR1 LGHNA and CDR2 YSLEER. The CDR3 contains 15 residues. Trimming pared 4 bases from V and 2 bases from J, leaving 14 bases between. DNA for the CDR3: TGCGCCAGCAGCCTACTGGGTCCCGGAAACACTGAAGCTTTCTTT. It encodes CASSLLGPGNTEAFF.